Below, one T cell receptor (beta chain) is given with its context. Antigen specificity is unknown. Germline V gene lookup returns CDR1 MGHRA and CDR2 YSYEKL. The CDR3 totals 13 residues. V was clipped by 0 bases and J by 7 bases, with 9 bases between them. The sample is drawn from a study of human T cells and chemical hapten exposure. The wider study: There were weekly diphenylcyclopropenone doses to the scalp for patients throughout the roughly 23-week study. Findings and limits, study-wide: High-frequency TCRs, those above 1 in 1000, stayed the same after DPC sensitization.

The sample's time point: patch test 1, 2 weeks after DPC sensitization. Treatment in this sample: therapeutic diphenylcyclopropenone sensitization with weekly scalp DPC. The drawing of blood occurred before each patch test was applied. The study extracted total RNA from unfractionated whole blood. TCRdb ran MiXCR on the RACE reads and lists one entry per CDR3 protein. The repertoire holds just under 350,000 distinct CDR3 sequences, approximately 6.3% seen once, with about 8% in the top ten. The specimen comprised whole blood, sampled in connection with sensitization to the hapten diphenylcyclopropenone (DPC). The chain employs TRBV4-1 and TRBJ1-1, with D unresolved. The clonotype comes from a woman aged 18-29 years with alopecia areata. Some clones in this sample may be carry-over from other donors' samples. CDR3 loop: CASSQDSFGEAFF. The CDR3 bases are TGCGCCAGCAGCCAAGACTCCTTTGGTGAAGCTTTCTTT.